This TCR beta chain comes out of a study of blood T cells in healthy people across ages. Broader study findings: Researchers judged that diversity estimates from one million T cells fell short of true values. A strong correlation was seen between TCR beta diversity and naive T cell percentage.

The germline V gene has CDR1 MNHEY and CDR2 SVGAGI. The V gene lost 0 bases and the J gene lost 3 bases, with 15 bases spanning the gap. The CDR3 consists of 16 residues. Remarks on this clonotype: Its antigen remains unidentified.

The use of a sample-barcoded 5' primer and a J-beta primer mix characterized a second PCR of roughly 6 to 11 cycles. MiXCR, applied by TCRdb to the 5' RACE reads, yields one record per CDR3 protein. The sample gives some 640,000 distinct CDR3 sequences, approximately 49% of which show up once; 25% to 35% is in the top ten. This sequence originates from a woman aged 60-70 years in good health. This rearrangement joins TRBV6-5 to TRBJ2-7; maybe TRBD2 (6 bases). Sequencing was performed on blood. The CDR3 coding sequence is TGTGCCAGCAGTTACTCGTACTACGGGGGACTCTACGAGCAGTACTTC. Its protein product is CASSYSYYGGLYEQYF.